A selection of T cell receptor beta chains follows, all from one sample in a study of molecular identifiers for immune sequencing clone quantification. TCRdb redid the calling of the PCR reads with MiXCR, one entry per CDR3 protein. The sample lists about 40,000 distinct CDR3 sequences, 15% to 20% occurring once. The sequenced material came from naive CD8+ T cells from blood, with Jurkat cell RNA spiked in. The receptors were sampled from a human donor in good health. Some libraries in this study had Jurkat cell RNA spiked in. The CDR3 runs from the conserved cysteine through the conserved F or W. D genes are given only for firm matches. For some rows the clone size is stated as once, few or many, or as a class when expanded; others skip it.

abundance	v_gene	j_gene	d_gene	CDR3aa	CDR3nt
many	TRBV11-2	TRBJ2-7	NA	CASSLEVLYEQYF	TGTGCCAGCAGCTTGGAGGTTCTTTACGAGCAGTACTTC
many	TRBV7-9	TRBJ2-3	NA	CASSVSGTSTDTQYF	TGTGCCAGCAGCGTCAGCGGAACTAGCACAGATACGCAGTATTTT
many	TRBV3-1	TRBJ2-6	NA	CASSQDPAGWGPGSNVLTF	TGTGCCAGCAGCCAAGATCCCGCAGGCTGGGGACCTGGGTCCAACGTCCTGACTTTC
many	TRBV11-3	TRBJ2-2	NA	CASSLNPNTGELFF	TGTGCCAGCAGCTTGAATCCGAACACCGGGGAGCTGTTTTTT
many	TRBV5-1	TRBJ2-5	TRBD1	CASSLIEGTVETQYF	TGCGCCAGCAGCTTGATTGAGGGGACAGTTGAGACCCAGTACTTC
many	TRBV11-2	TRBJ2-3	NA	CASSVGPDTQYF	TGTGCCAGCTCGGTCGGTCCAGATACGCAGTATTTT
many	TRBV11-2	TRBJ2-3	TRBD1	CASSGNRDRGPDTQYF	TGTGCCAGCAGCGGGAACCGGGACAGGGGGCCAGATACGCAGTATTTT
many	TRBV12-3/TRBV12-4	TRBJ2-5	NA	CASGVAWETQYF	TGTGCCAGCGGGGTAGCGTGGGAGACCCAGTACTTC
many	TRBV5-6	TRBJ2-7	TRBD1	CASSSGQGYEQYF	TGTGCCAGCAGCTCGGGACAGGGGTACGAGCAGTACTTC
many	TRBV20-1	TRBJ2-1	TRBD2	CSAPTTSGKTYNEQFF	TGCAGTGCTCCCACGACTAGCGGGAAAACCTACAATGAGCAGTTCTTC
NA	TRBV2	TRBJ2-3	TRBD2	CASGTSGTYVDTQYF	TGTGCCAGCGGTACTAGCGGGACGTATGTGGATACGCAGTATTTT
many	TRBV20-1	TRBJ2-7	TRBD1	CSARDPGQETYEQYF	TGCAGTGCTAGAGACCCGGGACAGGAAACCTACGAGCAGTACTTC
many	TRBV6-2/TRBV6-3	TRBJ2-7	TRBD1	CASSYSSGGHEQYF	TGTGCCAGCAGTTACTCGTCAGGGGGCCACGAGCAGTACTTC
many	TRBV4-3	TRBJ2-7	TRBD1	CASSPMTGGAYEQYF	TGCGCCAGCAGCCCGATGACAGGGGGGGCCTACGAGCAGTACTTC
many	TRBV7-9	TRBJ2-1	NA	CASSLALAGSKGGWEFF	TGTGCCAGCAGCTTAGCTCTCGCCGGGAGTAAAGGAGGGTGGGAGTTCTTC
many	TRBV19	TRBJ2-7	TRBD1	CASSSGTGNFYEQYF	TGTGCCAGTAGTTCCGGGACAGGGAACTTCTACGAGCAGTACTTC
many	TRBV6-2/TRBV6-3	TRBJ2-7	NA	CASSYGSVSEQYF	TGTGCCAGCAGTTATGGCAGTGTGAGTGAGCAGTACTTC
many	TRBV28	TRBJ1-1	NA	CASSERGVMNTEAFF	TGTGCCAGCAGTGAAAGAGGGGTGATGAACACTGAAGCTTTCTTT
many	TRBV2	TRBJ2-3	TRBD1	CASINIRDRGLADTQYF	TGTGCCAGCATTAACATCCGGGACAGGGGCCTTGCAGATACGCAGTATTTT
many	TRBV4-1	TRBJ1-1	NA	CASSQDQGGSGLNTEAFF	TGCGCCAGCAGCCAAGATCAAGGAGGGAGCGGTCTGAACACTGAAGCTTTCTTT
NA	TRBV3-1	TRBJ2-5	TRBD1	CASRETGGETQYF	TGTGCCAGCAGAGAGACAGGGGGCGAGACCCAGTACTTC
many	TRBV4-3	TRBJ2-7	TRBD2	CASSYYSGADYEQYF	TGCGCCAGCAGCTACTATAGCGGGGCAGACTACGAGCAGTACTTC
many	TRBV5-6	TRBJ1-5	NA	CASSFRAKDQPQHF	TGTGCCAGCAGCTTTAGGGCAAAGGATCAGCCCCAGCATTTT
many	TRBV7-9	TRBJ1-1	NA	CASSLVQGTEAFF	TGTGCCAGCAGCTTAGTCCAGGGCACTGAAGCTTTCTTT
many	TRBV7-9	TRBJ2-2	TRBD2	CASSPTSGGNTGELFF	TGTGCCAGCAGCCCCACTAGCGGGGGTAACACCGGGGAGCTGTTTTTT
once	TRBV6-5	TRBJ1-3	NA	CASSYSQRQGGNTRYF	TGTGCCAGCAGTTACTCCCAGCGGCAGGGAGGAAACACCAGATATTTT
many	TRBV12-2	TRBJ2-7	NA	CASSRDWGYEQYF	TGTGCCAGCAGTCGGGACTGGGGTTATGAACAGTACTTC
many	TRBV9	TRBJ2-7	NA	CASSGLTWGEQYF	TGTGCCAGCAGCGGCCTGACCTGGGGGGAGCAGTACTTC
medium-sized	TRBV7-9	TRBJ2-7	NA	CASSPDFSYEQYF	TGTGCCAGCAGCCCGGACTTCTCCTACGAGCAGTACTTC
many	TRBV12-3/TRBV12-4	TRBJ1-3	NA	CASSFFLPPQNTIYF	TGTGCCAGCAGTTTTTTTCTCCCCCCTCAGAACACCATATATTTT
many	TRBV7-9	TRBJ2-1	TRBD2	CASSLVLAGTYNEQFF	TGTGCCAGCAGCTTAGTCCTAGCGGGAACCTACAATGAGCAGTTCTTC
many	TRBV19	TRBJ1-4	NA	CASSILPGQDEKLFF	TGTGCCAGTAGTATCTTGCCAGGTCAGGATGAAAAACTGTTTTTT
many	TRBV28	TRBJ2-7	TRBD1	CASSLRGRKAYEQYF	TGTGCCAGCAGTCTCAGGGGGCGTAAGGCCTACGAGCAGTACTTC
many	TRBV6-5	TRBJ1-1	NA	CASSYNTGPGTEAFF	TGTGCCAGCAGTTACAATACGGGGCCCGGCACTGAAGCTTTCTTT
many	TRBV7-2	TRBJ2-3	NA	CASSPTGLDTQYF	TGTGCCAGCAGCCCCACAGGTCTAGATACGCAGTATTTT
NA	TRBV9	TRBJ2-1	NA	CASSVSGPPTNEQFF	TGTGCCAGCAGCGTATCAGGCCCCCCTACCAATGAGCAGTTCTTC
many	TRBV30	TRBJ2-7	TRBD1	CAWSGDPLDRGLYEQYF	TGTGCCTGGAGTGGAGACCCCCTCGACAGGGGGCTCTACGAGCAGTACTTC
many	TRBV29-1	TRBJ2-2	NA	CSVLFLGGANTGELFF	TGCAGCGTTCTCTTCCTGGGGGGCGCGAACACCGGGGAGCTGTTTTTT
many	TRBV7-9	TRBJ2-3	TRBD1	CASSHPQGPADTQYF	TGTGCCAGCAGCCACCCACAGGGGCCCGCTGATACGCAGTATTTT
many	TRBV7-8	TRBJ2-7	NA	CASSLGLNYEQYF	TGTGCCAGCAGCTTAGGCCTGAACTACGAGCAGTACTTC
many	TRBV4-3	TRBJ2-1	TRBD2	CASSQDRTSGGAAYNEQFF	TGCGCCAGCAGCCAAGATAGGACTAGCGGGGGGGCGGCGTACAATGAGCAGTTCTTC
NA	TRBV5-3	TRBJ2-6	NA	CASSLTPGAELLSGANVLTF	TGTGCCAGCAGCTTGACTCCCGGAGCAGAACTACTCTCTGGGGCCAACGTCCTGACTTTC
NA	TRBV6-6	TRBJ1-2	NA	CAIMDSGNYGYTF	TGTGCCATCATGGACAGCGGTAACTATGGCTACACCTTC
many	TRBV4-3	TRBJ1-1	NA	CASSQVGGMNTEAFF	TGCGCCAGCAGCCAAGTAGGCGGTATGAACACTGAAGCTTTCTTT
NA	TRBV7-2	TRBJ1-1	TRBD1	CASSLYVSLSGRGQGARGAEAFF	TGTGCCAGCAGCTTATATGTCAGTCTGTCCGGCAGGGGACAGGGGGCGCGAGGCGCTGAAGCTTTCTTT
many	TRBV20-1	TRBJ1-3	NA	CSARDSRVSGNTIYF	TGCAGTGCTAGAGATTCCAGGGTCTCTGGAAACACCATATATTTT
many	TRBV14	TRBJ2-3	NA	CASSQASTDTQYF	TGTGCCAGCAGCCAAGCTAGCACAGATACGCAGTATTTT
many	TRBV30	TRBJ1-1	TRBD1	CAWSVRPGTGFAEAFF	TGTGCCTGGAGTGTACGTCCCGGGACAGGGTTCGCTGAAGCTTTCTTT
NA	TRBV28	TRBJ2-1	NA	CASSSRRGDNEQFF	TGTGCCAGCAGTTCGCGAAGGGGAGACAATGAGCAGTTCTTC
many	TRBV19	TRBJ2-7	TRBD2	CASSPAGLAAYEQYF	TGTGCCAGTAGTCCCGCCGGACTAGCGGCCTACGAGCAGTACTTC
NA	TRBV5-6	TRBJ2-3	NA	CASSFQKYPTDTQYF	TGTGCCAGCAGCTTTCAGAAATATCCCACAGATACGCAGTATTTT
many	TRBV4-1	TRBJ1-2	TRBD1	CASSQGVSDRGRHYGYTF	TGCGCCAGCAGCCAAGGGGTCTCGGACAGGGGGCGCCACTATGGCTACACCTTC
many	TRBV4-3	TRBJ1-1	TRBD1	CASSRGQQNTEAFF	TGCGCCAGCAGCCGGGGACAGCAAAACACTGAAGCTTTCTTT
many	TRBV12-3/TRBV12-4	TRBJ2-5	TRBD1	CASSPSFVQGQETQYF	TGTGCCAGCAGTCCCTCCTTTGTACAGGGGCAGGAGACCCAGTACTTC
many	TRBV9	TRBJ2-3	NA	CASSSDDGLSADTQYF	TGTGCCAGCAGTAGTGACGACGGTTTATCCGCAGATACGCAGTATTTT